The 19 T cell receptor beta chains below come from one sample, sequenced in a study of response to subunit inactivated influenza vaccine. TCRdb re-analysed the RT-PCR reads in MiXCR, keeping a single row per CDR3 protein. The table records 600,000 to 850,000 distinct CDR3 sequences, 12% to 15% of them present only once. The sample here was PBMCs from blood, taken around 15 days before vaccination. The receptors derive from a middle-aged man who received an inactivated influenza vaccine.

This clonotype appeared a few times. This chain links TRBV6-2 or TRBV6-3 with TRBJ2-7; TRBD2 might be the D (7 bases). Germline CDR1 reads MNHEY; CDR2 reads SVGEGT. Trimming took off 10 bases at V and 1 base at J, with 14 bases between the two ends. CDR3 length: 13 residues. The CDR3: CATQQGLSYEQYF. The CDR3, as DNA: TGTGCCACTCAACAGGGACTATCCTACGAGCAGTACTTC.

This clonotype came up a few times. The chain links TRBV20-1 to TRBJ2-5; D possibly matches TRBD1 or TRBD2 (5 bases each). The V end was cut by 0 bases, the J end by 9 bases, with 17 bases between. Germline CDR1 and CDR2: DFQATT and SNEGSKA (reference sequence). The CDR3 length is 14 residues. CDR3 coding DNA: TGCAGTGCTAGAGATCTGGCGGGCGGACATTCCCAGTACTTC. Protein: CSARDLAGGHSQYF.

The chain recombines TRBV28 with TRBJ1-1; D perhaps matches TRBD1 (5 bases). Trimming shortened V by 4 bases and J by 5 bases, and 14 bases separated the two germline ends. Germline V lookup: CDR1 MDHEN, CDR2 SYDVKM. CDR3 length equals 14 residues. CDR3 in DNA: TGTGCCAGCAGTTACGGGACTTTCGGGACTGAAGCTTTCTTT. Translation: CASSYGTFGTEAFF.

This clonotype has a handful of counts. The rearrangement joins TRBV20-1 to TRBJ2-3; 7 bases fit TRBD1. Unmatched junction bases numbered 7, after V lost 6 bases and J lost 1 base. This CDR3 has 14 amino acids. Germline loops: CDR1 DFQATT, CDR2 SNEGSKA (reference sequence). CDR3 bases: TGCAGTGCCGAGGGGACAGTTGGCACAGATACGCAGTATTTT. It specifies CSAEGTVGTDTQYF.

There are a few counts of this clonotype. V gene TRBV4-1 combines with J gene TRBJ2-1; D not resolved. This CDR3 contains 15 residues. Germline V gene lookup returns CDR1 MGHRA and CDR2 YSYEKL. Trimming removed 1 base at V and 2 bases at J, with 9 bases between. The CDR3 spells CASSQGPSTYNEQFF. The CDR3, as DNA: TGCGCCAGCAGCCAAGGGCCATCGACCTACAATGAGCAGTTCTTC.

This clonotype was seen a handful of times. CDR3 in DNA: TGCGCCAGCAGCCATTTCCCGACTAATGAAAATGAGCAGTTCTTC. Translation gives CASSHFPTNENEQFF. The chain uses TRBV4-1 and TRBJ2-1, with D possibly matching TRBD2 (5 bases). This CDR3 is built from 15 residues. Germline V lookup: CDR1 MGHRA, CDR2 YSYEKL. Between the trimmed V and J ends, which lost 3 bases and 7 bases, there was a span of 16 bases.

The V and J genes are TRBV7-2 and TRBJ2-1, with a possible D match to TRBD2 (5 bases). Trimming shortened V by 8 bases and J by 4 bases, and 18 bases separated the two germline ends. The germline V gene has CDR1 SGHTA and CDR2 FQGNSA. This CDR3 is 15 amino acids long. CDR3 residues: CASQRGETIYNEQFF. The CDR3 region has the DNA TGTGCCAGCCAACGGGGAGAGACTATATACAATGAGCAGTTCTTC. Supplemented by reference TRBV7-2 and TRBJ2-1, the full variable domain reads GAGVSQSPSNKVTEKGKDVELRCDPISGHTALYWYRQSLGQGLEFLIYFQGNSAPDKSGLPSDRFSAERTGGSVSTLTIQRTQQEDSAVYLCASQRGETIYNEQFFGPGTRLTVL.

The gene calls are TRBV5-1 and TRBJ2-1, with 9 positions matching TRBD2. The V and J ends lost 0 bases and 4 bases, in that order; junction bases with no gene match: 5. The V gene's germline CDR1 is SGHRS and CDR2 YFSETQ. CDR3 length equals 16 residues. CDR3 in DNA: TGCGCCAGCAGCTTGGTGCGCGGGAGGGGTTACAATGAGCAGTTCTTC. Translation gives CASSLVRGRGYNEQFF.

This clonotype was counted ten times or more. V usage is TRBV4-3 and J usage is TRBJ2-2, with a possible D match to TRBD2 (5 bases). Germline V gives CDR1 LGHNA, CDR2 YSLEER. Trimming shortened V by 0 bases and J by 7 bases, and 21 bases separated the two germline ends. The CDR3 runs 18 residues. DNA for the CDR3: TGCGCCAGCAGCCAAGAAGGAGGCAGACAAAGGAATGTCGGGGAGCTGTTTTTT. This codes for CASSQEGGRQRNVGELFF.

This clonotype was counted between two and nine times. The chain couples TRBV11-2 to TRBJ2-5, with TRBD2 matching 14 bases. V dropped 5 bases and J dropped 5; count of bases not matched to a gene: 22. This CDR3 is built from 21 residues. Germline lookup yields CDR1 SGHAT and CDR2 FQNNGV. The CDR3: CASSRPRVSTSGRASFETQYF. CDR3 DNA sequence: TGTGCCAGCAGCCGCCCCCGGGTATCGACTAGCGGGAGGGCCTCTTTTGAGACCCAGTACTTC.

As DNA, the CDR3 is TGTGCCAGCAGCTTAGTGGGGGCAGGTACTGAAGCTTTCTTT. This sequence encodes CASSLVGAGTEAFF. The J gene is TRBJ1-1, the V gene TRBV7-2, with D maybe TRBD1 (6 bases). Looked up from germline, CDR1 is SGHTA and CDR2 is FQGNSA. This CDR3 has 14 amino acids. The V and J ends lost 1 base and 5 bases respectively, with 11 bases between them.

This clonotype was counted a single time. The chain combines TRBV5-1 with TRBJ2-2; 16 bases fit TRBD2. V was pared by 4 bases and J by 4 bases, with 7 bases of the junction left unmatched. In germline, CDR1 is SGHRS, CDR2 YFSETQ. The CDR3 length is 18 residues. The CDR3 spells CASSPGLAGGPGTGELFF. The CDR3 bases are TGCGCCAGCAGCCCGGGACTAGCGGGAGGGCCGGGCACCGGGGAGCTGTTTTTT.

V is TRBV28 and J is TRBJ2-7, with TRBD1 matching over 8 bases. Per the germline V gene, CDR1 is MDHEN and CDR2 is SYDVKM. The CDR3 contains 15 residues. V was clipped by 2 bases and J by 3 bases; unmatched bases: 6. The CDR3 DNA is TGTGCCAGCAGTTTAACGACAGGGGTTGGCTACGAGCAGTACTTC. Protein sequence: CASSLTTGVGYEQYF.

This clonotype was recorded a few times. The rearrangement joins TRBV7-9 to TRBJ2-7; D unclear. The CDR3 runs to 15 residues. From germline, CDR1 is SEHNR and CDR2 FQNEAQ (reference sequence). V was pared by 4 bases and J by 5 bases, with 18 bases between. The CDR3 spells CASSSLLPRRDEQYF. The CDR3 DNA reads TGTGCCAGCAGCTCCCTTTTGCCGCGCCGGGACGAGCAGTACTTC.

The chain uses TRBV20-1 and TRBJ1-1; D is perhaps TRBD1 (6 bases). The CDR3 has 14 amino acids. V lost 3 bases to trimming and J lost 2 bases, with 13 bases between them. Germline CDR1 reads DFQATT; CDR2 reads SNEGSKA (reference sequence). The CDR3 reads CSARGGTTNTEAFF. The CDR3 coding sequence is TGCAGTGCTAGGGGCGGGACAACTAACACTGAAGCTTTCTTT.

There are a few counts of this clonotype. The chain is built from TRBV5-1 and TRBJ2-7; 8 nucleotides match TRBD2. Germline V gene data show CDR1 as SGHRS and CDR2 as YFSETQ. This CDR3 has 14 residues. V trimming: 7 bases; J trimming: 0 bases; junction bases outside the gene matches: 6. For the CDR3, the DNA is TGCGCCAGCCACCTTAGCGGGAACTCCTACGAGCAGTACTTC. Amino acids: CASHLSGNSYEQYF.

CDR3 nucleotide sequence: TGCGCCAGCAGCCAACACTTGGGGCCCACAGATACGCAGTATTTT. This gives the protein CASSQHLGPTDTQYF. The chain combines TRBV4-3 with TRBJ2-3; TRBD1 might be the D (5 bases). Trimming took 2 bases from V and 2 from J, leaving 11 bases between them. CDR1 and CDR2 (germline): LGHNA, YSLEER. The CDR3 extends over 15 amino acids.

The chain combines TRBV4-3 with TRBJ2-5; 9 nucleotides align to TRBD2. With V trimmed by 0 bases and J by 2 bases, 7 bases remained unmatched. The V gene's germline CDR1 is LGHNA and CDR2 YSLEER. This CDR3 contains 17 residues. The CDR3 DNA reads TGCGCCAGCAGCCAAGATAGTTTGGGACTAGCTCAAGAGACCCAGTACTTC. It yields the protein CASSQDSLGLAQETQYF.

The rearrangement uses TRBV7-2 and TRBJ1-2, with 8 bases that match TRBD1. With 8 bases clipped from V and 2 bases from J, the junction kept 7 bases outside the gene matches. Per germline, CDR1 SGHTA and CDR2 FQGNSA. This CDR3 region has 14 residues. This chain's CDR3 is CASGQGQVNYGYTF. CDR3 DNA sequence: TGTGCCAGCGGCCAGGGACAGGTGAACTATGGCTACACCTTC.